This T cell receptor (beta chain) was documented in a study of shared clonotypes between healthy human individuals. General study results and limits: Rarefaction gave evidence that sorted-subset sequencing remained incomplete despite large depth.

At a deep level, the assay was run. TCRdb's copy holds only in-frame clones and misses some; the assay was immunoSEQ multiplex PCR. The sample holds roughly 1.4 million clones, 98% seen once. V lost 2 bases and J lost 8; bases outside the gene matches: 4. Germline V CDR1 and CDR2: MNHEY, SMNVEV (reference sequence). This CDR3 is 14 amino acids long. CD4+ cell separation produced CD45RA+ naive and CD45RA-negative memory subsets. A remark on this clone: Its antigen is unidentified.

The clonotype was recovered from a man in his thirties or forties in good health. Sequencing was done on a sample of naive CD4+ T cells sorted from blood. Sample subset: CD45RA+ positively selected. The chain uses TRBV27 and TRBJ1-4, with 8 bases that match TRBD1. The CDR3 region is CASSLRRGHEKLFF. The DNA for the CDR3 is TGTGCCAGCAGTTTACGCAGGGGGCACGAAAAACTGTTTTTT.